The 27 T cell receptor beta chains listed next were all sequenced from one sample in a study of cytomegalovirus exposure and HLA in healthy donors. Vbeta (60) and Jbeta (13) primers were used in the PCR. This table comes from immunoSEQ multiplex PCR, and its TCRdb copy is limited to in-frame clones, with some not included. The sample lists around 70,000 clones, roughly 89% occurring once. Sequencing was carried out using PBMCs. The source is a woman aged 30 to 39 in good health and CMV-seronegative.

The chain employs TRBV9 and TRBJ1-2, with D possibly TRBD1 on 5 matching bases. The germline V gene has CDR1 SGDLS and CDR2 YYNGEE. The CDR3 extends over 13 amino acids. Trimming shortened V by 4 bases and J by 7 bases, and 14 bases separated the two germline ends. CDR3 in DNA: TGTGCCAGCAGCCCGCGGGGGGTTGGTGGCTACACCTTC. As protein: CASSPRGVGGYTF.

The V call is TRBV7-9, the J call TRBJ2-5; 10 bases map to TRBD1. TRBJ2-7 explains the end of the DNA better; the J call may be wrong. CDR3 length: 15 residues. From germline, CDR1 is SEHNR and CDR2 FQNEAQ (reference sequence). In nucleotides, the CDR3 is TGTGCCAGCAGCCCCGGGACAGGGGCGCCCTACGAGCAGTACTTC. Translated, it gives CASSPGTGAPYEQYF.

The chain links TRBV5-1 to TRBJ2-1; 10 nucleotides align to TRBD1. CDR1 is SGHRS, CDR2 YFSETQ, per germline. After removal of 2 bases from V and 9 bases from J, the junction contained 5 bases not matched to a gene. This CDR3 spans 14 amino acids. The CDR3 region has the DNA TGCGCCAGCAGCTTTTTCGACAGGGGGCCTGAGCAGTTCTTC. Its translation: CASSFFDRGPEQFF.

Only a few counts were recorded for this clone. CDR3 residues: CASSQDAGLAGPSDTQYF. CDR3 sequence (DNA): TGCGCCAGCAGCCAAGATGCCGGGTTAGCGGGTCCGTCAGATACGCAGTATTTT. The rearrangement links TRBV4-3 to TRBJ2-3; 7 bases are a match to TRBD2. The germline V gene has CDR1 LGHNA and CDR2 YSLEER. V shed 0 bases and J 4 bases; nucleotides not matched to a gene: 13. CDR3 length equals 18 residues.

This clone has more than one count but fewer than ten. The chain combines TRBV28 with TRBJ1-1, with D perhaps matching TRBD1 (6 bases). This CDR3 is built from 13 residues. The germline V gene encodes CDR1 MDHEN and CDR2 SYDVKM. Trimming took off 7 bases at V and 1 base at J, with 10 bases between the two ends. The CDR3 here is CASTTRGNTEAFF. In nucleotides, the CDR3 is TGTGCCAGCACCACCAGGGGGAACACTGAAGCTTTCTTT.

The chain carries TRBV7-9 and TRBJ2-2, with TRBD2 as a possible D gene (5 bases). Germline V lookup: CDR1 SEHNR, CDR2 FQNEAQ (reference sequence). This CDR3 spans 15 amino acids. V lost 3 bases and J lost 5, with 13 bases in between. The CDR3 reads CASSFTPSGTGELFF. The CDR3 nucleotides are TGTGCCAGCAGCTTTACCCCTTCGGGAACCGGGGAGCTGTTTTTT.

This clone turned up a few times. The chain uses TRBV7-2 and TRBJ2-7; tentative D call: TRBD2 (6 bases). V lost 0 bases to trimming and J lost 3 bases, with 6 bases between them. Germline loops: CDR1 SGHTA, CDR2 FQGNSA. The CDR3 loop spans 13 amino acids. Here the CDR3 DNA reads TGTGCCAGCAGCTTAGCGGGGGGCTACGAGCAGTACTTC. Amino acid sequence: CASSLAGGYEQYF.

This sequence joins TRBV5-1 and TRBJ2-5, with D possibly being TRBD1 (5 bases). The V gene lost 2 bases and the J gene lost 3 bases, with 11 bases spanning the gap. The CDR3 loop spans 14 amino acids. Per the germline V gene, CDR1 is SGHRS and CDR2 is YFSETQ. CDR3 in DNA: TGCGCCAGCAGCTTTGGGCAGGGAAAAGAGACCCAGTACTTC. It codes for CASSFGQGKETQYF.

The chain combines TRBV5-8 with TRBJ1-4, with 9 bases aligning to TRBD1. Per germline, CDR1 SGHTS and CDR2 YDEGEE. V was pared by 0 bases and J by 2 bases, with 2 bases of the junction left unmatched. This CDR3 has 16 residues. CDR3 nucleotides: TGTGCCAGCAGCTTGGGGACAGGGGCGACTAATGAAAAACTGTTTTTT. The encoded protein is CASSLGTGATNEKLFF.

V gene TRBV7-3 combines with J gene TRBJ1-5; 7 positions agree with TRBD1. Germline lookup yields CDR1 SGHTA and CDR2 FQGTGA. V was clipped by 3 bases and J by 0 bases; unmatched bases: 8. There are 17 residues in the CDR3. CDR3 loop: CASSFGTAPFSNQPQHF. The CDR3 DNA reads TGTGCCAGCAGCTTCGGGACAGCTCCGTTTAGCAATCAGCCCCAGCATTTT.

The CDR3 nucleotides are TGTGCCAGCAGTGACGGGACTAGCGATTACGAGCAGTACTTC. This codes for CASSDGTSDYEQYF. This chain uses TRBV6-5 with TRBJ2-7; 10 nucleotides match TRBD2. Germline V gives CDR1 MNHEY, CDR2 SVGAGI. This CDR3 is built from 14 residues. V trimming: 5 bases; J trimming: 4 bases; junction bases outside the gene matches: 5.

In the case of this clone: At one of its ends the junction is not consistent with the germline gene, which may arise from a read error. The chain couples TRBV5-1 to TRBJ2-3; 9 bases map to TRBD2. The germline V gene encodes CDR1 SGHRS and CDR2 YFSETQ. The CDR3 length is 12 residues. CDR3 sequence (DNA): TGCGCCAGCAGTCCTAGCGGGACGGGGTGGTCTTTT. Amino acid sequence: CASSPSGTGWSF.

This chain uses TRBV5-1 with TRBJ2-7, with D tentatively TRBD2 (5 bases). The germline CDR1 and CDR2 sequences are SGHRS and YFSETQ. V was trimmed by 4 bases and J by 3 bases, leaving 14 bases between them. The CDR3 consists of 14 residues. The CDR3 reads CASSQSGSYYEQYF. The CDR3 DNA reads TGCGCCAGCAGCCAGAGCGGATCTTACTACGAGCAGTACTTC.

This clone came up a few times. The chain uses TRBV2 and TRBJ2-3; a weak D match, TRBD2 (5 bases). Germline assignment: CDR1 SNHLY and CDR2 FYNNEI. The CDR3 sequence is 12 residues long. Deletions cut 8 bases from V and 3 bases from J, with 9 bases between. The CDR3 protein is CASGRGTDTQYF. The CDR3 nucleotides read TGTGCCAGCGGGAGAGGAACAGATACGCAGTATTTT.

This clone appeared a few times. The chain is built from TRBV23-1 and TRBJ2-7, with 7 bases aligning to TRBD2. TRBV23-1 is marked as an open reading frame, function uncertain. V was clipped by 6 bases and J by 5 bases; unmatched bases: 10. There are 14 residues in the CDR3. The CDR3 DNA follows: TGCGCCAGCAGCGAGCGGGGTCCGAGGAACGAGCAGTACTTC. It is translated as CASSERGPRNEQYF.

J is TRBJ1-2 and V is TRBV27; no reliable D call. V was clipped by 7 bases and J by 4 bases, with 19 bases between them. Germline values: CDR1 MNHEY, CDR2 SMNVEV (reference sequence). The CDR3 is 15 amino acids. Here the CDR3 DNA reads TGTGCCAGCACCCCGGCGGCAGCCCAGACCTATGGCTACACCTTC. Amino acid sequence: CASTPAAAQTYGYTF.

This rearrangement joins TRBV6-5 to TRBJ2-7; 9 nucleotides agree with TRBD1. V shed 6 bases and J 2 bases; nucleotides not matched to a gene: 5. The CDR3 is 14 amino acids. The germline gives CDR1 MNHEY, CDR2 SVGAGI. This chain's CDR3 is CASREGQGTYEQYF. CDR3 bases: TGTGCCAGCAGAGAAGGACAGGGGACCTACGAGCAGTACTTC.

CDR3 in DNA: TGTGCCAGCAGTGAATCCTGGACAGGGGGCTACGAGCAGTACTTC. Translation gives CASSESWTGGYEQYF. V is TRBV25-1 and J is TRBJ2-7, with 10 bases aligning to TRBD1. The CDR3 is 15 residues long. Germline lookup yields CDR1 MGHDK and CDR2 SYGVNS. V gave up 1 base and J gave up 3 bases; unmatched junction bases: 3.

The chain carries TRBV5-6 and TRBJ2-5, with D perhaps TRBD1 (5 bases). The J call may not be correct, given that the DNA end is closer to TRBJ2-7. There are 18 residues in the CDR3. The germline gives CDR1 SGHDT, CDR2 YYEEEE. CDR3 coding DNA: TGTGCCAGCAGCTCCGCTCTCCACCATTGGGGCTTAACCTACGAGCAGTACTTC. Protein: CASSSALHHWGLTYEQYF.

On this clone itself: The same CDR3 arises from other DNA sequences in this sample as well. This chain links TRBV6-1 with TRBJ2-7; 8 nucleotides line up with TRBD2. V gave up 4 bases and J gave up 0 bases; unmatched junction bases: 5. The germline gives CDR1 MNHNS, CDR2 SASEGT. The CDR3 consists of 15 residues. The CDR3 reads CASSVASGSSYEQYF. The DNA of the CDR3 is TGTGCCAGCAGTGTAGCTAGCGGGTCCTCCTACGAGCAGTACTTC.

This chain joins TRBV30 and TRBJ2-7; 10 bases are shared with TRBD2. Germline values: CDR1 GTSNPN, CDR2 SVGIG (reference sequence). V shed 0 bases and J 4 bases; nucleotides not matched to a gene: 6. This CDR3 is built from 15 residues. CDR3 coding DNA: TGTGCCTGGAGTGTACCCCCTAGCGGGAGTTACGAGCAGTACTTC. Encoded protein: CAWSVPPSGSYEQYF.

Only a few counts were recorded for this clone. V usage is TRBV29-1 and J usage is TRBJ1-3, with D perhaps matching TRBD1 (5 bases). V dropped 3 bases and J dropped 0 bases, with 9 bases sitting between them. Germline CDR1 reads SQVTM; CDR2 reads ANQGSEA. The CDR3 sequence is 14 residues long. The CDR3 region is CSVDGDYSGNTIYF. CDR3 sequence (DNA): TGCAGCGTTGATGGGGACTACTCTGGAAACACCATATATTTT.

The chain is built from TRBV4-3 and TRBJ2-7; D perhaps matches TRBD1 (5 bases). CDR1 LGHNA and CDR2 YSLEER come from the germline V gene. The CDR3 is made up of 15 amino acids. V was clipped by 2 bases and J by 1 base, with 12 bases between them. CDR3 residues: CASSQLYRISYEQYF. Here the CDR3 DNA reads TGCGCCAGCAGCCAACTCTACAGGATTTCCTACGAGCAGTACTTC.

This clone was counted a single time. The chain joins TRBV29-1 to TRBJ2-5, with D perhaps matching TRBD2 (5 bases). Trimming stripped 3 bases from V and 2 bases from J, with 16 bases between. The CDR3 spans 15 residues. Germline-derived CDR1 and CDR2 are SQVTM and ANQGSEA. For the CDR3, the DNA is TGCAGCGTTGAGGGCGGGTTCCCCGGACAAGAGACCCAGTACTTC. It codes for CSVEGGFPGQETQYF.

This sequence joins TRBV14 and TRBJ1-1, with TRBD1 as a possible D gene (5 bases). V was trimmed by 4 bases and J by 6 bases, leaving 15 bases between them. Germline assignment: CDR1 SGHDN and CDR2 FVKESK. There are 14 residues in the CDR3. The CDR3 loop reads CASSPGGGVAEAFF. As DNA, the CDR3 is TGTGCCAGCAGCCCGGGCGGGGGAGTCGCTGAAGCTTTCTTT.

The rearrangement uses TRBV29-1 and TRBJ1-2, with D maybe TRBD1 (6 bases). The CDR3 extends over 15 amino acids. Germline CDR1 SQVTM, CDR2 ANQGSEA. V lost 0 bases and J lost 4, with 15 bases in between. CDR3 sequence reads: CSVEDNQGTSYGYTF. The CDR3 coding sequence is TGCAGCGTTGAAGATAATCAGGGGACCAGCTATGGCTACACCTTC.

The V and J genes are TRBV19 and TRBJ2-7; 7 bases match TRBD1. In germline, CDR1 is LNHDA, CDR2 SQIVND (reference sequence). The CDR3 consists of 15 residues. Losses at the gene ends were 0 bases for V and 2 bases for J; bases not matched to a gene: 4. As DNA, the CDR3 is TGTGCCAGTAGTATAGAGGCAGGGGGTCCCTACGAGCAGTACTTC. Encoded protein: CASSIEAGGPYEQYF.